The 13 T cell receptor beta chains below come from one sample, sequenced in a study of T cells after yellow fever vaccination. TCRdb processed the 5' RACE reads anew with MiXCR; each CDR3 protein has one entry. The sample includes some 400,000 distinct CDR3 sequences, more than 5.5% of them seen just once. The source was PBMCs, collected 5 days after the yellow fever booster vaccination. These receptors originate from a man aged 25-40 years who received the YFV17D yellow fever vaccine.

This clonotype was observed at least ten times. The chain is built from TRBV20-1 and TRBJ1-6; D remains unclear. This CDR3 has 13 amino acids. CDR1 is DFQATT, CDR2 SNEGSKA, per germline (reference sequence). The V and J ends lost 6 bases and 9 bases respectively, with 15 bases between them. CDR3 sequence: CSALGSGRSPLHF. CDR3 coding DNA: TGCAGTGCCCTGGGGAGCGGCCGTTCACCCCTCCACTTT.

The chain is built from TRBV5-1 and TRBJ2-1; the match to TRBD1 covers 7 bases. This CDR3 region has 15 residues. Trimming removed 2 bases from V and 4 bases from J; junction bases left unmatched: 6. Germline V gene lookup returns CDR1 SGHRS and CDR2 YFSETQ. CDR3 protein: CASSFTGDLYNEQFF. The CDR3 DNA follows: TGCGCCAGCAGCTTTACAGGGGACCTTTACAATGAGCAGTTCTTC.

This clonotype occurred a few times. J is TRBJ2-4 and V is TRBV29-1; D is unresolved. Germline CDR1 is SQVTM and CDR2 is ANQGSEA. The CDR3 has 11 residues. V was cut by 5 bases and J by 5 bases, with 7 bases left in between. The CDR3 loop is CSVLLENIQYF. CDR3 DNA sequence: TGCAGCGTTCTCCTAGAAAACATTCAGTACTTC.

The chain has TRBV20-1 and TRBJ1-3; D is perhaps TRBD1 (6 bases). The CDR3 runs to 14 residues. Germline-derived CDR1 and CDR2 are DFQATT and SNEGSKA (reference sequence). V gave up 0 bases and J gave up 7 bases, with 13 bases separating them. CDR3 nucleotides: TGCAGTGCTAGAGATAGGGGGGTCCGGAACACCATATATTTT. Protein sequence: CSARDRGVRNTIYF.

The V gene is TRBV4-2, the J gene TRBJ1-5; weak D call: TRBD1 (5 bases). The CDR3 extends over 20 amino acids. Germline V gene sequence: CDR1 LGHNA, CDR2 YNFKEQ. Trimming removed 4 bases at V and 0 bases at J, with 25 bases between. The CDR3 is CASSPTSPGTARYSNQPQHF. The CDR3 bases are TGTGCCAGCAGCCCAACGTCCCCAGGGACGGCCCGGTATAGCAATCAGCCCCAGCATTTT.

On this clonotype itself: At one end the junction does not follow the germline gene, possibly because of a read error. The chain joins TRBV7-2 to TRBJ2-5, with TRBD1 matching over 8 bases. The CDR3 loop spans 13 amino acids. Germline values: CDR1 SGHTA, CDR2 FQGNSA. The CDR3 DNA reads as TGTGCCATCAGCTTTGGACAGGGTGGGACCCAGTACTTC. Its translation is CAISFGQGGTQYF.

The chain combines TRBV29-1 with TRBJ2-7; D is undetermined. The CDR3 has 12 amino acids. The ends were cut back, 4 bases at V and 0 bases at J, with 7 bases in the middle. Germline V gene lookup returns CDR1 SQVTM and CDR2 ANQGSEA. Here the CDR3 reads CSVVADSYEQYF. The CDR3, as DNA: TGCAGCGTTGTCGCGGACTCCTACGAGCAGTACTTC.

This sequence joins TRBV10-2 and TRBJ1-2; 7 positions match TRBD1. V lost 4 bases and J lost 9; bases outside the gene matches: 5. CDR1 is WSHSY, CDR2 SAAADI, per germline. The CDR3 loop spans 12 amino acids. This CDR3 is CASSGLTGSYTF. The CDR3 region has the DNA TGCGCCAGCAGTGGGCTGACAGGGAGCTACACCTTC.

The rearrangement links TRBV27 to TRBJ2-7, with a possible D match to TRBD1 (5 bases). The CDR3 covers 13 residues. Per germline, CDR1 MNHEY and CDR2 SMNVEV (reference sequence). Trimming took off 4 bases at V and 6 bases at J, with 13 bases between the two ends. The CDR3 protein is CASSSLGHFEQYF. CDR3 bases: TGTGCCAGCAGTTCCCTCGGACACTTCGAGCAGTACTTC.

This clonotype appeared a few times. The rearrangement joins TRBV19 to TRBJ2-1, with D possibly being TRBD2 (6 bases). Per the germline V gene, CDR1 is LNHDA and CDR2 is SQIVND (reference sequence). V was shortened by 8 bases and J by 3 bases, with 20 bases between the two germline ends. The CDR3 is made up of 16 amino acids. In nucleotides, the CDR3 is TGTGCCAGTCGCGCGACAGCCTCGGGGGACTACAATGAGCAGTTCTTC. Translating gives CASRATASGDYNEQFF.

This clonotype was recorded at least ten times. The J gene is TRBJ2-7, the V gene TRBV6-2 or TRBV6-3; no definite D call. This CDR3 region has 12 residues. CDR1 is MNHEY and CDR2 is SVGEGT in the germline V gene. The V end was cut by 7 bases, the J end by 3 bases, with 10 bases between. The CDR3 DNA is TGTGCCAGCACCCAATCCGACTACGAGCAGTACTTC. This sequence encodes CASTQSDYEQYF.

This chain links TRBV5-3 with TRBJ2-1, with 14 bases identical to TRBD2. TRBV5-3 is classed as an ORF, of uncertain function. V lost 3 bases and J lost 8; bases outside the gene matches: 22. This CDR3 has 21 amino acids. This CDR3 is CARSSYPADRTGTSGSDEQFF. CDR3 DNA: TGTGCCAGAAGCTCCTACCCCGCCGACAGGACCGGGACTAGCGGGAGTGATGAGCAGTTCTTC.

This clonotype was counted between two and nine times. The V call is TRBV7-2, the J call TRBJ2-4, with 7 bases lining up with TRBD1. V gave up 5 bases and J gave up 1 base; unmatched junction bases: 11. This CDR3 is built from 17 residues. Germline lookup yields CDR1 SGHTA and CDR2 FQGNSA. CDR3 nucleotide sequence: TGTGCCAGCAGCCCAACGACAGGGCCCCGGGCCAAAAACATTCAGTACTTC. This translates into CASSPTTGPRAKNIQYF.